This T cell receptor beta chain was found in a study of blood T cells in healthy people across ages. Through a sample-barcoded 5' primer and a J-beta primer mix, a second PCR was run for roughly 6 to 11 cycles. TCRdb redid the calling of the 5' RACE reads with MiXCR, one entry per CDR3 protein. The sample lists about 1.4 million distinct CDR3 sequences; 59% were seen once. This clonotype is a singleton in its sample. Antigen: not known. Germline V CDR1 and CDR2: SEHNR, FQNEAQ (reference sequence). V lost 1 base and J lost 4; bases outside the gene matches: 10. The CDR3 runs to 17 residues. General study findings and limits: There were more naive CD4+ cells and higher diversity in long-lived donors than in aged donors.

The material sequenced was blood. This receptor was taken from a man in his late teens or twenties in good health. V usage is TRBV7-9 and J usage is TRBJ2-1, with 7 bases aligning to TRBD2. CDR3 bases: TGTGCCAGCAGCTTAGTATTTGGGCTAGCGGAATACAATGAGCAGTTCTTC. Its translation is CASSLVFGLAEYNEQFF.